Listed below are T cell receptor beta chains from one sample, sequenced in a study of cytomegalovirus exposure and HLA in healthy donors. Profiled with immunoSEQ multiplex PCR; TCRdb holds only in-frame clones, not every one. In the table there are about 180,000 clones, around 77% of which are singletons. Material for sequencing was PBMCs. The receptors shown here come from a man in his sixties in good health and CMV-seronegative. Each CDR3 is given with its conserved first and last residue. A D gene is named only where the DNA matches it firmly. Only some rows state a clone size, as once, few, many or a class for expanded clones.

J gene: TRBJ2-1; D gene: TRBD2; V gene: TRBV9; CDR3 length: 16; clone size: NA; CDR3 DNA: TGTGCCAGCAGCGTAGGTCGAGCGGGGGGTGCGGGTGAGCAGTTCTTC; CDR3 protein: CASSVGRAGGAGEQFF
J gene: TRBJ2-2; D gene: TRBD2; V gene: TRBV11-1; CDR3 length: 16; clone size: NA; CDR3 DNA: TGTGCCAGCAGCTTAGCGCAAACTGGGAGGGGCGGGGAGCTGTTTTTT; CDR3 protein: CASSLAQTGRGGELFF
J gene: TRBJ2-7; D gene: NA; V gene: TRBV9; CDR3 length: 14; clone size: NA; CDR3 DNA: TGTGCCAGCAGCCCCCGGGGGACCCTCTTTGAGCAGTACTTC; CDR3 protein: CASSPRGTLFEQYF
J gene: TRBJ1-4; D gene: TRBD1; V gene: TRBV7-9; CDR3 length: 16; clone size: NA; CDR3 DNA: TGTGCCAGCACCCCCGCTCCGGGACAGCCTAATGAAAAACTGTTTTTT; CDR3 protein: CASTPAPGQPNEKLFF
J gene: TRBJ1-1; D gene: NA; V gene: TRBV5-1; CDR3 length: 14; clone size: few; CDR3 DNA: TGCGCCAGCAGCCCCCAGGGATCGAACACTGAAGCTTTCTTT; CDR3 protein: CASSPQGSNTEAFF
J gene: TRBJ1-4; D gene: TRBD1; V gene: TRBV18; CDR3 length: 14; clone size: NA; CDR3 DNA: TGTGCCAGCTCCCGCACAGGGGTTAATGAAAAACTGTTTTTT; CDR3 protein: CASSRTGVNEKLFF
J gene: TRBJ2-2; D gene: NA; V gene: TRBV25-1; CDR3 length: 15; clone size: NA; CDR3 DNA: TGTGCCAGCAGTGAATACGGACAGCCCACCGGGGAGCTGTTTTTT; CDR3 protein: CASSEYGQPTGELFF
J gene: TRBJ2-7; D gene: NA; V gene: TRBV25-1; CDR3 length: 14; clone size: NA; CDR3 DNA: TGTGCCAGCAGTGCGGGGTTCTCCCCCTACGAGCAGTACTTC; CDR3 protein: CASSAGFSPYEQYF
J gene: TRBJ1-2; D gene: NA; V gene: TRBV9; CDR3 length: 14; clone size: NA; CDR3 DNA: TGTGCCAGCAGCGTAGGCCAGGGGAACTATGGCTACACCTTC; CDR3 protein: CASSVGQGNYGYTF
J gene: TRBJ1-6; D gene: NA; V gene: TRBV19; CDR3 length: 14; clone size: NA; CDR3 DNA: TGTGCCAGTAGTATACAGATCTATAATTCACCCCTCCACTTT; CDR3 protein: CASSIQIYNSPLHF
J gene: TRBJ1-2; D gene: NA; V gene: TRBV27; CDR3 length: 13; clone size: NA; CDR3 DNA: TGTGCCAGCAGTTTCGAGGGTGACTATGGCTACACCTTC; CDR3 protein: CASSFEGDYGYTF
J gene: TRBJ2-2; D gene: NA; V gene: TRBV9; CDR3 length: 15; clone size: once; CDR3 DNA: TGTGCCAGCAGCTTGGGTGACTTCAACACCGGGGAGCTGTTTTTT; CDR3 protein: CASSLGDFNTGELFF
J gene: TRBJ2-3; D gene: TRBD2; V gene: TRBV10-3; CDR3 length: 14; clone size: NA; CDR3 DNA: TGTGCCATCAGTGAAGGACTAGAAGGGGATACGCAGTATTTT; CDR3 protein: CAISEGLEGDTQYF
J gene: TRBJ2-1; D gene: TRBD2; V gene: TRBV10-3; CDR3 length: 13; clone size: NA; CDR3 DNA: TGTGCCACCCTAGCGGGAGGGGGCAATGAGCAGTTCTTC; CDR3 protein: CATLAGGGNEQFF
J gene: TRBJ2-7; D gene: NA; V gene: TRBV6-1; CDR3 length: 11; clone size: NA; CDR3 DNA: TGTGCCAGCAGTATCAGGTACGAGCAGTACTTC; CDR3 protein: CASSIRYEQYF